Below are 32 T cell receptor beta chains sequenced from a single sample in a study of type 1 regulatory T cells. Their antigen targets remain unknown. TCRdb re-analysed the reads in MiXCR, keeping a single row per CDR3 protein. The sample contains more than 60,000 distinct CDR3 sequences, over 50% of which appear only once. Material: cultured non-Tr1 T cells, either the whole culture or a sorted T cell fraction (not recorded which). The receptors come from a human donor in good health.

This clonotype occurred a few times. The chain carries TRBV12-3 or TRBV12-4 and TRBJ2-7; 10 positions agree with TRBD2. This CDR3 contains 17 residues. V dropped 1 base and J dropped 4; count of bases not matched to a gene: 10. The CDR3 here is CASSLGASGSGEYEQYF. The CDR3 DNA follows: TGTGCCAGCAGTTTAGGTGCTAGCGGGAGTGGTGAGTACGAGCAGTACTTC.

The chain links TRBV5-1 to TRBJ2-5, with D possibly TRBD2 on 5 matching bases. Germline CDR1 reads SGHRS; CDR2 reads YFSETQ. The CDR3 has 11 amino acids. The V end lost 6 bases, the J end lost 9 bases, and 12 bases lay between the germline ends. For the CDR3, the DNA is TGCGCCAGCAAACTAGAAGGTCCCCAGTACTTC. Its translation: CASKLEGPQYF.

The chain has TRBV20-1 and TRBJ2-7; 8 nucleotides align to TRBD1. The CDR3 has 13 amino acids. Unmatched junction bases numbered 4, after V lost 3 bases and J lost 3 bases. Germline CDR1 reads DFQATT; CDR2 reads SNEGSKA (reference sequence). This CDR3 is CSASAGTGYEQYF. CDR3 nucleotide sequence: TGCAGTGCTAGCGCCGGGACAGGCTACGAGCAGTACTTC.

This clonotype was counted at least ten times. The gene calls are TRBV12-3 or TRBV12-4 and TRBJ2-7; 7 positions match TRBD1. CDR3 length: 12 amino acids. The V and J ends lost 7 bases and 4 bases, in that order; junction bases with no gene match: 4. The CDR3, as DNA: TGTGCCAGCATCGGGACAGAGTACGAGCAGTACTTC. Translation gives CASIGTEYEQYF.

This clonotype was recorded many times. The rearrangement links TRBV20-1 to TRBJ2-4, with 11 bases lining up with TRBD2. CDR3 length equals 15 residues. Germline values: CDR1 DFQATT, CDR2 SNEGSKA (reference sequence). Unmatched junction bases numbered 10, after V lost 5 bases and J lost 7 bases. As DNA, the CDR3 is TGCAGTGCTCACAAAGGACTAGCGGGTAATAACATTCAGTACTTC. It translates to CSAHKGLAGNNIQYF.

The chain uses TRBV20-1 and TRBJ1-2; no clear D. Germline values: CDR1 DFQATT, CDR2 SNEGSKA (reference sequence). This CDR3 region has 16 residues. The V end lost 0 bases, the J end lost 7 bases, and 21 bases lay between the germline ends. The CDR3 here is CSARDGKGRYDGGYTF. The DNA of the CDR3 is TGCAGTGCTAGAGATGGGAAAGGGCGGTATGACGGTGGCTACACCTTC.

The CDR3 nucleotides read TGTGCCAGCAGCTTATACCGGTACTGGAGGGTGGAGACCCAGTACTTC. This encodes CASSLYRYWRVETQYF. J is TRBJ2-5 and V is TRBV7-8; maybe TRBD2 (6 bases). The CDR3 is 16 amino acids. Germline-derived CDR1 and CDR2 are SGHVS and FQNEAQ. V was trimmed by 2 bases and J by 5 bases, leaving 18 bases between them.

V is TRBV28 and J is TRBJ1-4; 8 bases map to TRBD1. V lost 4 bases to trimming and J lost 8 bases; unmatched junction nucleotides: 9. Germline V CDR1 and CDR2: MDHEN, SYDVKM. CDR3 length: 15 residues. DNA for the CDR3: TGTGCCAGCAGTTCTCCCGGACAGGGTGGCGAAAAACTGTTTTTT. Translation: CASSSPGQGGEKLFF.

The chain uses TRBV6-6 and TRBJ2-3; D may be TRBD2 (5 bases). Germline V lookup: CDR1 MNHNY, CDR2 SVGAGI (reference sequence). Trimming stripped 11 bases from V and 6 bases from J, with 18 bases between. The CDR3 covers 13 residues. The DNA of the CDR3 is TGTGCCGCTGCCTGGGCCGGGAAGGATACGCAGTATTTT. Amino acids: CAAAWAGKDTQYF.

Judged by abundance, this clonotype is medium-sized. The CDR3 sequence is CSARRGRGVKLTGELFF. DNA of the CDR3: TGCAGTGCTAGAAGGGGCCGTGGGGTCAAACTCACCGGGGAGCTGTTTTTT. The rearrangement uses TRBV20-1 and TRBJ2-2; possibly TRBD1 for D (5 bases). V shed 2 bases and J shed 4 bases, with 20 bases lying between them. Germline CDR1 is DFQATT and CDR2 is SNEGSKA (reference sequence). This CDR3 is built from 17 residues.

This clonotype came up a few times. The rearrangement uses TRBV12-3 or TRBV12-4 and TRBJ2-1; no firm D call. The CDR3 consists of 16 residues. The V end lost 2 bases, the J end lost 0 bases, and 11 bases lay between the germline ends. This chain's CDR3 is CASSLPSFSSYNEQFF. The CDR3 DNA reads TGTGCCAGCAGTTTACCGTCGTTTAGCTCCTACAATGAGCAGTTCTTC.

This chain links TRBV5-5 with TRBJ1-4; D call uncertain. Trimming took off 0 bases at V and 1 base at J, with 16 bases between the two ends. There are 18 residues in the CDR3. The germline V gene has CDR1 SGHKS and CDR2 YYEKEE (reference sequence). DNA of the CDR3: TGTGCCAGCAGCTTGGCTACCCATCGAGGGAGAACTAATGAAAAACTGTTTTTT. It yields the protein CASSLATHRGRTNEKLFF.

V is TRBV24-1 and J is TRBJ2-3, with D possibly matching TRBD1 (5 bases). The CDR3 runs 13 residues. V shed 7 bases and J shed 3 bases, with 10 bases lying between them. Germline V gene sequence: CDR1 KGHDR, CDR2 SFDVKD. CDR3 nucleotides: TGTGCCACCAGGGAGACAGTGACAGATACGCAGTATTTT. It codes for CATRETVTDTQYF.

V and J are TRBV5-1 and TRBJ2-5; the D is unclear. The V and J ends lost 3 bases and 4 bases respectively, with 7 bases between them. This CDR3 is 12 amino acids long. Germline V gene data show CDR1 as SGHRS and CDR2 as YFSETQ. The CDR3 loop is CASSSPPETQYF. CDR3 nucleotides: TGCGCCAGCAGCTCCCCCCCAGAGACCCAGTACTTC.

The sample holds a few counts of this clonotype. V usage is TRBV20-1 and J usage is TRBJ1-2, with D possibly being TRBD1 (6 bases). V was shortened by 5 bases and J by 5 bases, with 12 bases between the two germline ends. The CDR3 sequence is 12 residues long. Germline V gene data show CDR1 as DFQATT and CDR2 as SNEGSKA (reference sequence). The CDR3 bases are TGCAGTGCTCACAGGGACGCTTATGGCTACACCTTC. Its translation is CSAHRDAYGYTF.

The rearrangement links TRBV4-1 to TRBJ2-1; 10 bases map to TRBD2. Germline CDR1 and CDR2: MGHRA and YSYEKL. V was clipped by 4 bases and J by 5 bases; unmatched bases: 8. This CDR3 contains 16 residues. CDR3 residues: CASSPLGTSENNEQFF. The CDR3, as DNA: TGCGCCAGCAGCCCCCTCGGGACTAGCGAGAACAATGAGCAGTTCTTC.

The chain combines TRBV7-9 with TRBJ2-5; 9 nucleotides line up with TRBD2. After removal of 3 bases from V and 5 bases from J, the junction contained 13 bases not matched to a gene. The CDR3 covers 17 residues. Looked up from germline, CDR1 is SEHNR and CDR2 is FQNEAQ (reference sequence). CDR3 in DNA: TGTGCCAGCAGCTTTGATTTTGCGGGAGGGCCATCGGAGACCCAGTACTTC. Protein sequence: CASSFDFAGGPSETQYF.

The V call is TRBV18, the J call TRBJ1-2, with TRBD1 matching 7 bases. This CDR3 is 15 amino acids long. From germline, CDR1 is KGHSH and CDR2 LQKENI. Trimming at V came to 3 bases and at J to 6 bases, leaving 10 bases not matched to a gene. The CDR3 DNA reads TGTGCCAGCTCACCGTTTACAGGGGAGAACGATGGCTACACCTTC. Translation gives CASSPFTGENDGYTF.

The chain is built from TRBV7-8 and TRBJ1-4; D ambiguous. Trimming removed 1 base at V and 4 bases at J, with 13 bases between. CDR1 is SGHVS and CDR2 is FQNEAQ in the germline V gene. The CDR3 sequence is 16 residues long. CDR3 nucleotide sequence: TGTGCCAGCAGCTTAGGGAATAGGGTGGTTAATGAAAAACTGTTTTTT. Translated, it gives CASSLGNRVVNEKLFF.

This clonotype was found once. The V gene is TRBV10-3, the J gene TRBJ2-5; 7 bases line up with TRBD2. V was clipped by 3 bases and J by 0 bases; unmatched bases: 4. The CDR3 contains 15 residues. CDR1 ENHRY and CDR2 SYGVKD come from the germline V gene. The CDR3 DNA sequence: TGTGCCATCAGTGATCAGGGAGGGGACCAAGAGACCCAGTACTTC. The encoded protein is CAISDQGGDQETQYF.

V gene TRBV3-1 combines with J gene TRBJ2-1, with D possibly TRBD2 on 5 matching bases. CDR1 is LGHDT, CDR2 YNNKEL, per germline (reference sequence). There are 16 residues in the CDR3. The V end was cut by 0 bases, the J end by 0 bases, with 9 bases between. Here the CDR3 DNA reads TGTGCCAGCAGCCAAGAGCCGGGGAGCTCCTACAATGAGCAGTTCTTC. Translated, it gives CASSQEPGSSYNEQFF.

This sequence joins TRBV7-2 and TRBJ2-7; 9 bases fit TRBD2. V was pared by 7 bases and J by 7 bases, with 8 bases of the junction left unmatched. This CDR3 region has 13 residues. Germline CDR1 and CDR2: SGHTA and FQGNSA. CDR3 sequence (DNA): TGTGCCAGCACTTGGGCGGGAGGGCGTGAGCAGTACTTC. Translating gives CASTWAGGREQYF.

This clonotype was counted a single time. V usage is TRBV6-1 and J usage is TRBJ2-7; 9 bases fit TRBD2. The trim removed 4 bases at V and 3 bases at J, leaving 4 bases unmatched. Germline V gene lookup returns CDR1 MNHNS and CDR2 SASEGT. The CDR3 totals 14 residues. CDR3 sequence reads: CASSVAGGLYEQYF. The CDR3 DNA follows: TGTGCCAGCAGTGTGGCGGGAGGGCTCTACGAGCAGTACTTC.

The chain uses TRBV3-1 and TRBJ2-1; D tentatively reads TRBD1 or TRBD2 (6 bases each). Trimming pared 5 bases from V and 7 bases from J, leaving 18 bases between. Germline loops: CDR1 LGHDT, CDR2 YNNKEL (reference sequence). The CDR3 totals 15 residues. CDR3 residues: CASSARLGGWNEQFF. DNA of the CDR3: TGTGCCAGCAGCGCCCGACTAGGGGGTTGGAATGAGCAGTTCTTC.

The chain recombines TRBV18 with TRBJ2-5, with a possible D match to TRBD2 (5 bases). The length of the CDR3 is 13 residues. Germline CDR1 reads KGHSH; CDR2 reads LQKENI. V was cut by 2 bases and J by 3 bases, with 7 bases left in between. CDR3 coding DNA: TGTGCCAGCTCACCAGAGGGAGAAGAGACCCAGTACTTC. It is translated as CASSPEGEETQYF.

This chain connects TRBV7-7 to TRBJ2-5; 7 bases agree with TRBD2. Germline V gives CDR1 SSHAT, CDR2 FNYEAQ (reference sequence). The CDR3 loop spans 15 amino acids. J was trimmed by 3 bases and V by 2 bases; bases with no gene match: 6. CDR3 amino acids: CASSLFEGGEETQYF. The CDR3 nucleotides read TGTGCCAGCAGCTTATTCGAGGGAGGGGAAGAGACCCAGTACTTC.

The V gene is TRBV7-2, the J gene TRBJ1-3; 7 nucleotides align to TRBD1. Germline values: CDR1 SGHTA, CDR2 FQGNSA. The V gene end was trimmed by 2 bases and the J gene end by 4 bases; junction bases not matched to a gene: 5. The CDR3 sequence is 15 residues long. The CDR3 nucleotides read TGTGCCAGCAGCTTACACCGGGACAGAGGAAACACCATATATTTT. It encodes CASSLHRDRGNTIYF. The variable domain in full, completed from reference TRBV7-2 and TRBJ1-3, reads GAGVSQSPSNKVTEKGKDVELRCDPISGHTALYWYRQSLGQGLEFLIYFQGNSAPDKSGLPSDRFSAERTGGSVSTLTIQRTQQEDSAVYLCASSLHRDRGNTIYFGEGSWLTVV.

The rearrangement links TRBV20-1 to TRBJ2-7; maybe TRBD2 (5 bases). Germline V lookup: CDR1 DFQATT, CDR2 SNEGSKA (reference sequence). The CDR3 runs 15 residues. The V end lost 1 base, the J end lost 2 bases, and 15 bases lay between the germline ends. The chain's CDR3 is CSARVTGITTYEQYF. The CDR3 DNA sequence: TGCAGTGCTAGAGTTACGGGGATCACAACCTACGAGCAGTACTTC.

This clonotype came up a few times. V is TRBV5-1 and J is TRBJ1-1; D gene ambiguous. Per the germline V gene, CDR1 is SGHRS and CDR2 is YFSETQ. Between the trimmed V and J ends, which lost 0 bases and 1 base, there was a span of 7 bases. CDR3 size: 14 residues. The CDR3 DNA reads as TGCGCCAGCAGCTTGGGCCCGGGGAACACTGAAGCTTTCTTT. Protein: CASSLGPGNTEAFF.

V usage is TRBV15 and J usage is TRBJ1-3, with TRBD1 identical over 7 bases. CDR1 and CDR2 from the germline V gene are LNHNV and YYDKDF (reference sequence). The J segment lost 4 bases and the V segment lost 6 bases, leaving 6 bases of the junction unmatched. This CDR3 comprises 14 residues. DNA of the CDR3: TGTGCCACCAGTACCGGGACAGTAGGAAACACCATATATTTT. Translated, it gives CATSTGTVGNTIYF.

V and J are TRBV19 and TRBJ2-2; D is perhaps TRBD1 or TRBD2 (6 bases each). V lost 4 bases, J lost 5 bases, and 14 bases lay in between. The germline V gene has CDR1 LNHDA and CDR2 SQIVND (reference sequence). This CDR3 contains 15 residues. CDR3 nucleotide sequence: TGTGCCAGTAGTACCCTAGGGGGGAGTACCGGGGAGCTGTTTTTT. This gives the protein CASSTLGGSTGELFF.

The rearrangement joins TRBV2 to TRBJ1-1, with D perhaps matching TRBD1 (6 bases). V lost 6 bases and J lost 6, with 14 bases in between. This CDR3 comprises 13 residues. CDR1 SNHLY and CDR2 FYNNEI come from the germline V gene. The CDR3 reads CASSLDRRAEAFF. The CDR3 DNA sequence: TGTGCCAGCAGCCTAGACAGGCGAGCTGAAGCTTTCTTT.